This TCR beta chain was sequenced during a study of shared clonotypes between healthy human individuals. Looked up from germline, CDR1 is MRHNA and CDR2 is SNTAGT. The CDR3 runs 16 residues. The ends lost 8 bases at V and 0 bases at J; junction bases unmatched: 7. The study, taken as a whole, reports: Sequencing depth was expected to affect clonotype sharing among donors. Naive subsets, compared against memory subsets, generally had larger estimated richness values.

For this clone: Its antigen remains unknown.

Per the authors' pipeline: From ImmunoSEQ came sequences covering only the junction and carrying no quality scores, so filtering differed. TCRdb keeps only in-frame clones here, not all; method: immunoSEQ multiplex PCR. The DNA gave D and trimming, while V, J and clone size come from that table. Of over 850,000 clones in the sample, 70% to 80% were seen once. Source material: memory CD4+ T cells from PBMCs. The subset: CD45RA-negative fraction. The source is a young man in good health. Some clones in this sample may be carry-over from other donors' samples. This chain connects TRBV6-4 to TRBJ2-6; 7 nucleotides align to TRBD2. CDR3 amino acids: CASAGDGISGANVLTF. As DNA, the CDR3 is TGTGCCAGCGCGGGGGACGGAATCTCTGGGGCCAACGTCCTGACTTTC.